These T cell receptor beta chains were read from a single sample in a study of CD8 T cells in ankylosing spondylitis. TCRdb re-analysed the 5' RACE reads in MiXCR, keeping a single row per CDR3 protein. The data show 30,000 to 45,000 distinct CDR3 sequences, about 10% seen once. Sequenced input: synovial fluid, either unsorted or a sorted T cell fraction (not recorded which). These receptor sequences come from a male donor with ankylosing spondylitis. Each CDR3 is given with its conserved first and last residue. A D gene is named only where the DNA matches it firmly. Not every row has a clone size; where given, it reads once, few, many or a size class.

NA,TRBV27,few,TRBJ1-1,CASSHRGSTEAFF,TGTGCCAGCAGTCATCGAGGGAGCACTGAAGCTTTCTTT
NA,TRBV5-1,many,TRBJ2-2,CASSLALSGTTGELFF,TGCGCCAGCAGCTTGGCCCTTAGCGGTACCACCGGGGAGCTGTTTTTT
TRBD1,TRBV6-1,NA,TRBJ2-3,CASSSPGGSTDTQYF,TGTGCCAGCAGCTCACCAGGGGGCTCAACAGATACGCAGTATTTT
TRBD2,TRBV20-1,many,TRBJ2-7,CSARDPPSGHYEQYF,TGCAGTGCTAGAGACCCCCCTAGCGGCCACTACGAGCAGTACTTC
NA,TRBV5-5,few,TRBJ2-7,CASSLDFSGRGGGYEQYF,TGTGCCAGCAGCTTGGACTTTTCGGGACGCGGAGGTGGTTACGAGCAGTACTTC
TRBD2,TRBV25-1,few,TRBJ2-7,CASSETAGGYEQYF,TGTGCCAGCAGTGAAACAGCGGGAGGCTACGAGCAGTACTTC
NA,TRBV12-3/TRBV12-4,NA,TRBJ1-2,CASSAIRGGNYGYTF,TGTGCCAGCAGTGCGATCAGGGGCGGTAACTATGGCTACACCTTC
TRBD2,TRBV5-6,NA,TRBJ2-5,CASSLRGLLETQYF,TGTGCCAGCAGCCTCCGGGGACTACTGGAGACCCAGTACTTC
NA,TRBV7-6,many,TRBJ1-1,CASSLRSSAEAFF,TGTGCCAGCAGCTTAAGGTCGTCGGCTGAAGCTTTCTTT
TRBD1,TRBV29-1,many,TRBJ2-1,CSVVGTVGQFF,TGCAGCGTTGTCGGGACAGTTGGACAGTTCTTC
NA,TRBV7-3,NA,TRBJ2-2,CASSSSLGVSTGELFF,TGTGCCAGCAGCTCCTCCCTGGGGGTGAGCACCGGGGAGCTGTTTTTT
TRBD2,TRBV20-1,many,TRBJ2-4,CSARVGLALAKNIQYF,TGCAGTGCTAGAGTAGGACTAGCCCTAGCCAAAAACATTCAGTACTTC
NA,TRBV20-1,NA,TRBJ1-2,CSARDPYGGYGYTF,TGCAGTGCTAGAGATCCTTACGGTGGTTATGGCTACACCTTC
NA,TRBV13,medium-sized,TRBJ2-3,CASSLGVGDTQYF,TGTGCCAGCAGCTTGGGCGTCGGAGATACGCAGTATTTT
NA,TRBV12-3/TRBV12-4,large,TRBJ2-5,CASSFGETQYF,TGTGCCAGCAGTTTTGGGGAGACCCAGTACTTC
NA,TRBV7-8,many,TRBJ2-3,CASSLLGTTTDTQYF,TGTGCCAGCAGCTTATTGGGGACAACGACAGATACGCAGTATTTT